One sample yielded the 29 T cell receptor beta chains listed below, sequenced in a study of blood T cell repertoires in COVID-19. Repertoires were generated with immunoSEQ multiplex PCR, while TCRdb's copy carries only in-frame clones and drops some. The sample contains 250,000 or so clones, roughly nine tenths of which appear only once. Sample: peripheral blood. The receptors stem from a middle-aged woman who had recovered from COVID-19.

The CDR3 protein is CASRALAGGNNEQFF. CDR3 nucleotides: TGTGCCAGCAGGGCCCTAGCGGGAGGAAACAATGAGCAGTTCTTC. The chain uses TRBV2 and TRBJ2-1; 11 bases line up with TRBD2. This CDR3 comprises 15 residues. With V trimmed by 6 bases and J by 5 bases, 6 bases remained unmatched. Germline V gene lookup returns CDR1 SNHLY and CDR2 FYNNEI.

This chain joins TRBV6-5 and TRBJ2-1; a weak D match, TRBD1 (6 bases). The CDR3 length is 13 residues. Between the trimmed V and J ends, which lost 5 bases and 4 bases, there was a span of 9 bases. CDR1 is MNHEY, CDR2 SVGAGI, per germline. The CDR3 coding sequence is TGTGCCAGCAGTCGGGGACAATACAATGAGCAGTTCTTC. Its translation is CASSRGQYNEQFF.

The V call is TRBV27, the J call TRBJ2-1; 10 nucleotides agree with TRBD2. CDR1 and CDR2 from the germline V gene are MNHEY and SMNVEV (reference sequence). Unmatched junction bases numbered 4, after V lost 9 bases and J lost 5 bases. The CDR3 has 13 amino acids. The CDR3 is CASTSGVNNEQFF. CDR3 in DNA: TGTGCCAGTACTAGCGGGGTAAACAATGAGCAGTTCTTC.

This clone has just a few counts. The chain has TRBV3-1 (or the pseudogene TRBV3-2) and TRBJ1-2, with D perhaps matching TRBD1 (6 bases). V gave up 3 bases and J gave up 5 bases, with 16 bases separating them. Looked up from germline, CDR1 is LGHDT and CDR2 is YNNKEL (reference sequence). This CDR3 has 15 residues. The CDR3 DNA follows: TGTGCCAGCAGCCACACCGGGACACCTGTGTATGGCTACACCTTC. Translation gives CASSHTGTPVYGYTF.

V is TRBV11-3 and J is TRBJ1-6, with 10 bases fitting TRBD1. The germline V gene has CDR1 SGHNT and CDR2 YENEEA. The trim removed 5 bases at V and 10 bases at J, leaving 5 bases unmatched. This CDR3 is 14 amino acids long. CDR3 DNA sequence: TGTGCCAGCAGCGGGACAGGGGAAATCTCACCCCTCCACTTT. Its protein is CASSGTGEISPLHF.

The rearrangement links TRBV6-5 to TRBJ1-1, with a tentative D call TRBD1 (5 bases). The CDR3 runs 14 residues. The germline V gene encodes CDR1 MNHEY and CDR2 SVGAGI. Trimming cost V 6 bases and J 0 bases, with 11 bases left between them. The CDR3, as DNA: TGTGCCAGCAGCCGCGGGACCATGAACACTGAAGCTTTCTTT. It specifies CASSRGTMNTEAFF.

The J gene is TRBJ1-5, the V gene TRBV13; D is possibly TRBD1 (6 bases). The CDR3 extends over 14 amino acids. Trimming pared 0 bases from V and 7 bases from J, leaving 10 bases between. CDR1 PRHDT and CDR2 FYEKMQ come from the germline V gene (reference sequence). The CDR3 region has the DNA TGTGCCAGCAGCTTAGGTCCAGGGGAGCAGCCCCAGCATTTT. It translates to CASSLGPGEQPQHF.

This chain connects TRBV27 to TRBJ1-1; D remains unclear. CDR1 and CDR2 (germline): MNHEY, SMNVEV (reference sequence). V lost 5 bases, J lost 0 bases, and 7 bases lay in between. The CDR3 has 13 amino acids. As DNA, the CDR3 is TGTGCCAGCAGTACACAGTTGAACACTGAAGCTTTCTTT. It is translated as CASSTQLNTEAFF.

The CDR3 DNA reads TGTGCCAGCAGTTTCAGCGGAGTCACAGATACGCAGTATTTT. It encodes CASSFSGVTDTQYF. The chain has TRBV27 and TRBJ2-3; a possible D gene is TRBD2 (5 bases). Germline CDR1 reads MNHEY; CDR2 reads SMNVEV (reference sequence). CDR3 length: 14 residues. Trimming left V 3 bases short and J 2 bases short, with 9 bases between.

The chain employs TRBV27 and TRBJ2-5; 14 positions agree with TRBD2. This CDR3 is 16 amino acids long. The ends lost 8 bases at V and 5 bases at J; junction bases unmatched: 10. From germline, CDR1 is MNHEY and CDR2 SMNVEV (reference sequence). Here the CDR3 DNA reads TGTGCCAGCCGGGGGACTAGCGGGAGTCTTATGGAGACCCAGTACTTC. It specifies CASRGTSGSLMETQYF.

V usage is TRBV7-6 and J usage is TRBJ2-7, with 8 bases aligning to TRBD2. The J segment lost 6 bases and the V segment lost 5 bases, leaving 12 bases of the junction unmatched. The germline CDR1 and CDR2 sequences are SGHVS and FNYEAQ. The CDR3 has 15 residues. The CDR3 protein is CASSLERTGGGEQYF. The CDR3 coding sequence is TGTGCCAGCAGCCTAGAGAGGACGGGAGGGGGCGAGCAGTACTTC.

V is TRBV5-4 and J is TRBJ2-6, with D possibly TRBD2 on 6 matching bases. The V and J ends lost 4 bases and 0 bases respectively, with 23 bases between them. In germline, CDR1 is SGHNT, CDR2 YYREEE (reference sequence). The CDR3 sequence is 20 residues long. The CDR3 here is CASSPLAGSQWPSGANVLTF. CDR3 sequence (DNA): TGTGCCAGCAGCCCCCTGGCGGGGTCCCAATGGCCCTCTGGGGCCAACGTCCTGACTTTC.

The V gene is TRBV5-1, the J gene TRBJ2-2; tentative D call: TRBD2 (6 bases). The V and J ends lost 0 bases and 6 bases respectively, with 15 bases between them. Germline CDR1 and CDR2: SGHRS and YFSETQ. The CDR3 is made up of 16 amino acids. The CDR3 DNA is TGCGCCAGCAGCTTGGGGGGGACTGACGTTTCCGGGGAGCTGTTTTTT. Its translation: CASSLGGTDVSGELFF.

The chain has TRBV9 and TRBJ2-7; 8 positions agree with TRBD1. With V trimmed by 0 bases and J by 4 bases, 6 bases remained unmatched. CDR1 and CDR2 (germline): SGDLS, YYNGEE. The CDR3 totals 15 residues. CDR3 sequence (DNA): TGTGCCAGCAGCGTAGGGGCAGGGGGCTGGTACGAGCAGTACTTC. It translates to CASSVGAGGWYEQYF.

The chain recombines TRBV4-1 with TRBJ2-2; no clear D gene. The CDR3 consists of 14 residues. Trimming took 4 bases from V and 3 from J, leaving 9 bases between them. The germline CDR1 and CDR2 sequences are MGHRA and YSYEKL. CDR3 sequence (DNA): TGCGCCAGCAGCCCTCGACGGGACACCGGGGAGCTGTTTTTT. This translates into CASSPRRDTGELFF.

J is TRBJ2-1 and V is TRBV6-7; 10 bases are shared with TRBD2. TRBV6-7 is recorded as an ORF, its role being uncertain. The CDR3 totals 15 residues. The junction had 8 bases not matched to a gene; V was cut back by 6 bases and J by 6 bases. CDR3 sequence (DNA): TGTGCCAGCAGCCAACTAGCGGGACTCGGCAATGAGCAGTTCTTC. Its protein is CASSQLAGLGNEQFF.

The gene calls are TRBV29-1 and TRBJ2-1, with no clear D. CDR3 length: 11 amino acids. Germline values: CDR1 SQVTM, CDR2 ANQGSEA. V lost 7 bases and J lost 4, with 8 bases in between. The chain's CDR3 is CSGGEYNEQFF. In DNA form, the CDR3 reads TGCAGCGGCGGAGAGTACAATGAGCAGTTCTTC.

The chain uses TRBV12-3 or TRBV12-4 and TRBJ1-6, with TRBD1 as a possible D gene (6 bases). This CDR3 comprises 13 residues. Trimming removed 6 bases at V and 10 bases at J, with 13 bases between. CDR3 sequence reads: CASRGQGHSPLHF. The CDR3 coding sequence is TGTGCCAGCAGGGGGCAGGGACACTCACCCCTCCACTTT.

The table lists this clone with a count of one. The V call is TRBV30, the J call TRBJ1-2; the D is unclear. This CDR3 contains 15 residues. Germline V gene data show CDR1 as GTSNPN and CDR2 as SVGIG (reference sequence). Trimming took off 0 bases at V and 7 bases at J, with 18 bases between the two ends. CDR3 coding DNA: TGTGCCTGGAGTGTAACAGTAATGGATAAAGTTGGCTACACCTTC. It translates to CAWSVTVMDKVGYTF. The entire variable domain, with the rest obtained from reference TRBV30 and TRBJ1-2, is as follows: SQTIHQWPATLVQPVGSPLSLECTVEGTSNPNLYWYRQAAGRGLQLLFYSVGIGQISSEVPQNLSASRPQDRQFILSSKKLLLSDSGFYLCAWSVTVMDKVGYTFGSGTRLTVV.

V and J are TRBV9 and TRBJ2-1; D remains ambiguous. Germline V gene sequence: CDR1 SGDLS, CDR2 YYNGEE. Trimming took 3 bases from V and 2 from J, leaving 18 bases between them. The CDR3 runs 17 residues. In DNA form, the CDR3 reads TGTGCCAGCAGCGGGGTGTTCGGTAGCCCGACCTACAATGAGCAGTTCTTC. Translating gives CASSGVFGSPTYNEQFF.

This clone was observed a single time. V and J are TRBV19 and TRBJ2-7, with 8 bases identical to TRBD2. There are 17 residues in the CDR3. With V trimmed by 5 bases and J by 0 bases, 12 bases remained unmatched. CDR1 LNHDA and CDR2 SQIVND come from the germline V gene (reference sequence). The CDR3 coding sequence is TGTGCCAGTAGTTACGGACTAGCACACCTCAGCTCCTACGAGCAGTACTTC. This translates into CASSYGLAHLSSYEQYF.

V gene TRBV3-1 (or the pseudogene TRBV3-2) combines with J gene TRBJ2-7, with D possibly being TRBD2 (6 bases). This CDR3 comprises 11 residues. V lost 8 bases, J lost 4 bases, and 9 bases lay in between. Per germline, CDR1 LGHDT and CDR2 YNNKEL (reference sequence). The CDR3 loop reads CASGSGYEQYF. CDR3 DNA: TGTGCCAGCGGGAGCGGGTACGAGCAGTACTTC.

The CDR3, as DNA: TGCGCCAGCAGCTTGGTACCCGGACTAGAACGTCCCGAGCAGTTCTTC. As protein: CASSLVPGLERPEQFF. The genes are TRBV5-1 and TRBJ2-1; 7 bases match TRBD2. CDR1 SGHRS and CDR2 YFSETQ come from the germline V gene. The CDR3 has 16 residues. V shed 0 bases, J shed 10 bases, and the junction held 13 bases outside the gene matches.

This clone has more than one count but fewer than ten. The chain combines TRBV27 with TRBJ2-1; 7 nucleotides align to TRBD2. The germline CDR1 and CDR2 sequences are MNHEY and SMNVEV (reference sequence). This CDR3 region has 13 residues. V shed 4 bases, J shed 8 bases, and the junction held 5 bases outside the gene matches. The CDR3 spells CASSWRERDEQFF. Here the CDR3 DNA reads TGTGCCAGCAGTTGGCGGGAGAGGGATGAGCAGTTCTTC.

The chain is built from TRBV10-3 and TRBJ2-1; the D gene is possibly TRBD2 (6 bases). The germline V gene has CDR1 ENHRY and CDR2 SYGVKD. V was pared by 10 bases and J by 5 bases, with 18 bases between. The length of the CDR3 is 14 residues. The CDR3 sequence: CATRDPGVDNEQFF. Written as DNA, the CDR3 is TGTGCCACCCGGGACCCGGGAGTGGACAATGAGCAGTTCTTC.

This rearrangement joins TRBV29-1 to TRBJ1-2; 10 nucleotides align to TRBD1. Germline lookup yields CDR1 SQVTM and CDR2 ANQGSEA. The CDR3 runs 15 residues. Trimming cost V 5 bases and J 6 bases; bases outside gene matches: 12. The CDR3 here is CSVSRQGAGANGYTF. The CDR3 nucleotides read TGCAGCGTTTCCCGACAGGGGGCGGGAGCTAATGGCTACACCTTC. Variable domain in full (rest from reference TRBV29-1 and TRBJ1-2): SAVISQKPSRDICQRGTSLTIQCQVDSQVTMMFWYRQQPGQSLTLIATANQGSEATYESGFVIDKFPISRPNLTFSTLTVSNMSPEDSSIYLCSVSRQGAGANGYTFGSGTRLTVV.

V usage is TRBV7-2 and J usage is TRBJ2-7; D is uncertain. The CDR3 loop spans 16 amino acids. Germline V gene lookup returns CDR1 SGHTA and CDR2 FQGNSA. The ends were cut back, 0 bases at V and 2 bases at J, with 14 bases in the middle. The CDR3 reads CASSLAPPSAAYEQYF. The CDR3, as DNA: TGTGCCAGCAGCTTAGCGCCACCAAGCGCCGCCTACGAGCAGTACTTC.

The rearrangement uses TRBV19 and TRBJ1-1; D not certain. CDR3 length equals 12 residues. Germline CDR1 is LNHDA and CDR2 is SQIVND (reference sequence). V lost 8 bases to trimming and J lost 1 base, with 8 bases between them. The DNA for the CDR3 is TGTGCCAGTCTTAGTCGGAACACTGAAGCTTTCTTT. Translated, it gives CASLSRNTEAFF.

This chain links TRBV29-1 with TRBJ2-2; 9 bases match TRBD2. Germline V lookup: CDR1 SQVTM, CDR2 ANQGSEA. The junction had 3 bases not matched to a gene; V was cut back by 7 bases and J by 3 bases. This CDR3 contains 13 residues. The CDR3 bases are TGCAGCGAGGGGACTAGCCACACCGGGGAGCTGTTTTTT. It encodes CSEGTSHTGELFF.